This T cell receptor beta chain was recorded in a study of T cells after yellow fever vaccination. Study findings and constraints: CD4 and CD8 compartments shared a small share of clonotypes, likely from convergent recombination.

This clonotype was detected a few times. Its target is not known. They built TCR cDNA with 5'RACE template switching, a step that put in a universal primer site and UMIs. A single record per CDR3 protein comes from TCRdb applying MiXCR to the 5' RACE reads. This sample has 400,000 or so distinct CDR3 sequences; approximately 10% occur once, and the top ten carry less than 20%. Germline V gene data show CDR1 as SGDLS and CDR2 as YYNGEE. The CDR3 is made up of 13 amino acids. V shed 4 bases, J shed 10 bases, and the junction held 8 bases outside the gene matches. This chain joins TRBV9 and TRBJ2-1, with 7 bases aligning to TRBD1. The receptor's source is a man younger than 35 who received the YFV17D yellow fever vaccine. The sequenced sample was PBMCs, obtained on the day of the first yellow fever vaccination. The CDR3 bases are TGTGCCAGCAGCATAGACAGGGAGCGCGAGCAGTTCTTC. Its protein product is CASSIDREREQFF.